Sequencing of this TCR beta chain was carried out in a study of T cell responses to AZD1222 COVID-19 vaccine (dated by TCRdb to about 2021). About the full investigation: AZD1222 recipients whose second dose came at about 4 weeks and those whose second dose came at about 12 weeks were combined into one group, since spike-specific TCR depth and breadth did not differ between the two schedules. A total of 233 trial participants underwent TCR sequencing, of whom about 200 had received two doses of AZD1222 and roughly 26 had received two doses of the MenACWY control vaccine. Trial participants were enrolled by age into 18-55, 56-69 and 70-plus year subgroups, with approximately 150, 28 and 58 TCR-sequenced participants respectively.

The CDR3 regions of human TCRbeta chains were analyzed by immunosequencing. As for how the authors treated the data: TCRs in the repertoires were matched against a reference library of SARS-CoV-2-specific TCRs that had been generated with the MIRA antigen-specificity platform. Breadth meant the fraction of unique TCRs that were SARS-CoV-2-associated, whereas depth meant the fraction of total T cells that were SARS-CoV-2-associated. Using the MIRA data, each spike-specific TCR was mapped to the spike region that the TCR reacts to and placed in a CD4 or CD8 class. Log10-transformed breadth and depth values were compared by one-way ANOVA with Sidak's multiple comparisons tests. TCRdb carries this immuneACCESS record with in-frame sequences only. Its versions omit some clonotypes, under half of them owing to an unresolved V gene in the studies checked, with the rest unexplained. The V and J calls and the clone size are those of that table, but D and trimming were determined from the DNA. The sample records approximately 160,000 clones, about nine tenths of which are singletons. The ten top clones hold roughly 2% of the sample.

V is shortened by 4 bases, J by 7 bases, and the region joining them spans 21 bases. The CDR3 covers 15 residues, taking in both the cysteine and the phenylalanine. This entry keeps only the CDR3 DNA: 45 bases, framed from base 1. Sequences SGHRS (CDR1) and YFSETQ (CDR2) are obtained from the germline V gene. General conclusions and limits of the study: Reportedly, close to half of the unique spike-specific TCRs recognized epitopes lying outside the regions that are mutated in the B.1.351 and B.1.1.7 variants. The 56-69-year group was small, and its depth increase did not reach significance, likely because of low power. Most participants were white British and females outnumbered males, and the authors suggested that clonal diversity may have been underestimated. Spike-specific TCR breadth and depth rose significantly after two AZD1222 doses compared with day 0 and with MenACWY recipients. Because no samples from the day 14 peak response were available, repertoires could be characterized only after the peak T cell response. Vaccine-associated CD4 TCRs spanned the whole spike protein, with dominant responses in regions 160-218 and 743-854. Conclusions about previously exposed vaccinees are limited, since just 6 or 7 AZD1222 recipients were seropositive for SARS-CoV-2 at baseline.

A remark on this clone: Its antigen remains undetermined. No clone much larger than this one lies a single base away; base qualities are absent.

The sample's time point label is to be understood as: baseline before first vaccination. Vaccinee samples came from UK trials COV001 and COV002, including a single-blind randomized controlled phase 2/3 trial of AZD1222 (ChAdOx1 nCoV-19) in healthy adults. Trial participant PBMC samples were collected at day 0 and day 28 after the second dose for TCRbeta chain sequencing. Material: peripheral blood, obtained on day 0 of AZD1222 vaccination. The receptor chain draws on TRBV5-1 and TRBJ2-7; the D segment could be TRBD2, given 6 matching bases. The sequence came from an adult in good health. The encoded CDR3 is CASSPSELRGREQYF. At the DNA level, the sequence is TGCGCCAGCAGCCCCAGCGAACTCCGAGGGAGGGAGCAGTACTTC.